The 27 T cell receptor beta chains listed next were all sequenced from one sample in a study of beta chain features in type 1 diabetes. Study-level findings and limits: Among patients with Type 1 diabetes, TCRB CDR3s were moderately but significantly shorter in every one of the four CD4+ subsets.

Expressed TCRB transcripts were sequenced because the entire RNA isolate underwent reverse transcription. TCRdb keeps only in-frame clones here, not all; method: immunoSEQ multiplex PCR. Among 12,000 to 15,000 clones listed, about two thirds were seen once. No cognate antigen is known for these TCRs. Sequencing was done on a sample of stem cell memory CD4+ T cells from blood. These receptors originate from a woman in her late teens or twenties with type 1 diabetes.

The V call is TRBV9, the J call TRBJ2-1, with D possibly matching TRBD1 (5 bases). Trimming took off 1 base at V and 2 bases at J, with 13 bases between the two ends. The germline V gene has CDR1 SGDLS and CDR2 YYNGEE. The CDR3 contains 16 residues. As DNA, the CDR3 is TGTGCCAGCAGCGTATTCGAACAGGTAACCTACAATGAGCAGTTCTTC. It codes for CASSVFEQVTYNEQFF.

The chain recombines TRBV28 with TRBJ1-3; no firm D call. The ends were cut back, 6 bases at V and 0 bases at J, with 9 bases in the middle. There are 14 residues in the CDR3. Germline V gene sequence: CDR1 MDHEN, CDR2 SYDVKM. CDR3: CASSRYSSGNTIYF. The DNA for the CDR3 is TGTGCCAGCAGCCGGTATTCCTCTGGAAACACCATATATTTT.

This clone is a singleton in its sample. This chain uses TRBV5-5 with TRBJ2-7; no clear D gene. V was clipped by 1 base and J by 1 base, with 15 bases between them. Germline loops: CDR1 SGHKS, CDR2 YYEKEE (reference sequence). The CDR3 totals 16 residues. CDR3 protein: CASSLIARGFSYEQYF. DNA for the CDR3: TGTGCCAGCAGCTTGATCGCACGCGGTTTTTCCTACGAGCAGTACTTC.

The chain recombines TRBV7-9 with TRBJ2-1; D possibly corresponds to TRBD2 (6 bases). Deletions cut 3 bases from V and 0 bases from J, with 9 bases between. CDR3 size: 15 residues. Germline lookup yields CDR1 SEHNR and CDR2 FQNEAQ (reference sequence). The DNA for the CDR3 is TGTGCCAGCAGCTTGACGGGAGTCTCCTACAATGAGCAGTTCTTC. Residues: CASSLTGVSYNEQFF.

This clone was detected once. The CDR3 loop is CASIRGREGETQYF. For the CDR3, the DNA is TGTGCCAGCATCCGGGGTAGGGAAGGGGAGACCCAGTACTTC. V gene TRBV2 combines with J gene TRBJ2-5; the D gene is possibly TRBD2 (5 bases). The V end lost 7 bases, the J end lost 5 bases, and 17 bases lay between the germline ends. The CDR3 extends over 14 amino acids. Germline CDR1 reads SNHLY; CDR2 reads FYNNEI.

The chain uses TRBV7-8 and TRBJ2-4; tentative D call: TRBD1 (8 bases). V was pared by 3 bases and J by 0 bases, with 18 bases between. The CDR3 spans 18 residues. Germline CDR1 reads SGHVS; CDR2 reads FQNEAQ. The CDR3 spells CASSFTGGGILAKNIQYF. CDR3 nucleotide sequence: TGTGCCAGCAGCTTCACAGGGGGGGGAATACTAGCCAAAAACATTCAGTACTTC.

This chain joins TRBV5-1 and TRBJ1-2, with D unclear. V dropped 4 bases and J dropped 5 bases, with 9 bases sitting between them. This CDR3 has 12 amino acids. Germline V gene lookup returns CDR1 SGHRS and CDR2 YFSETQ. CDR3 sequence (DNA): TGCGCCAGCAGCCAGCAGGATTATGGCTACACCTTC. Encoded protein: CASSQQDYGYTF.

The V and J genes are TRBV7-9 and TRBJ2-2; 7 bases are shared with TRBD2. V trimming: 2 bases; J trimming: 7 bases; junction bases outside the gene matches: 4. Germline V gene data show CDR1 as SEHNR and CDR2 as FQNEAQ (reference sequence). The CDR3 has 14 amino acids. CDR3 sequence reads: CASSLMVAGGELFF. The DNA for the CDR3 is TGTGCCAGCAGCTTAATGGTAGCGGGCGGGGAGCTGTTTTTT. The whole variable domain, remainder taken from reference TRBV7-9 and TRBJ2-2, is DTGVSQNPRHKITKRGQNVTFRCDPISEHNRLYWYRQTLGQGPEFLTYFQNEAQLEKSRLLSDRFSAERPKGSFSTLEIQRTEQGDSAMYLCASSLMVAGGELFFGEGSRLTVL.

The chain recombines TRBV29-1 with TRBJ1-2, with TRBD1 as a possible D gene (6 bases). The CDR3 sequence is 15 residues long. Germline V gene lookup returns CDR1 SQVTM and CDR2 ANQGSEA. V lost 5 bases, J lost 0 bases, and 16 bases lay in between. CDR3 DNA: TGCAGCGTTCAGGTACACAGGACAGCTAACTATGGCTACACCTTC. It encodes CSVQVHRTANYGYTF.

CDR3 nucleotide sequence: TGTGCCAGCAGTGACAGGGTTAGCACAGATACGCAGTATTTT. It is translated as CASSDRVSTDTQYF. The chain is built from TRBV2 and TRBJ2-3; the D gene is possibly TRBD1 (5 bases). Germline V CDR1 and CDR2: SNHLY, FYNNEI. The length of the CDR3 is 14 residues. V was trimmed by 3 bases and J by 0 bases, leaving 7 bases between them.

This clone has a handful of counts. The chain links TRBV7-9 to TRBJ1-1; D ambiguous. Trimming shortened V by 5 bases and J by 4 bases, and 11 bases separated the two germline ends. CDR1 and CDR2 (germline): SEHNR, FQNEAQ (reference sequence). CDR3 length: 13 amino acids. The CDR3 spells CASSVSFGTEAFF. The CDR3 DNA sequence: TGTGCCAGCAGCGTGAGTTTCGGCACTGAAGCTTTCTTT.

The CDR3 sequence is CASTPRTSGGLRFF. The CDR3 nucleotides are TGCGCCAGCACCCCTCGGACTAGCGGGGGCCTCCGGTTCTTC. The chain carries TRBV10-1 and TRBJ2-1; 13 nucleotides agree with TRBD2. The CDR3 has 14 amino acids. The V gene's germline CDR1 is WNHNN and CDR2 SYGVQD (reference sequence). The J segment lost 15 bases and the V segment lost 7 bases, leaving 12 bases of the junction unmatched.

This chain joins TRBV25-1 and TRBJ2-5; the match to TRBD1 covers 7 bases. J was trimmed by 2 bases and V by 4 bases; bases with no gene match: 4. The CDR3 is made up of 14 amino acids. Germline assignment: CDR1 MGHDK and CDR2 SYGVNS. The CDR3 loop is CASSAPRGQETQYF. The CDR3, as DNA: TGTGCCAGCAGTGCTCCCAGGGGGCAAGAGACCCAGTACTTC.

This chain links TRBV14 with TRBJ2-4, with D perhaps TRBD2 (6 bases). The CDR3 has 16 amino acids. V lost 4 bases and J lost 7, with 20 bases in between. In germline, CDR1 is SGHDN, CDR2 FVKESK. The CDR3: CASSRLSGPPGNIQYF. For the CDR3, the DNA is TGTGCCAGCAGCCGACTGAGCGGGCCTCCAGGGAACATTCAGTACTTC.

The V and J genes are TRBV21-1 and TRBJ1-1. TRBV21-1 is flagged as a pseudogene. The CDR3 covers 15 residues. CDR3 sequence: CASTPRRRVNTEAFF. In DNA form, the CDR3 reads TGTGCCAGCACCCCGCGGAGGAGGGTGAACACTGAAGCTTTCTTT.

V and J are TRBV10-2 and TRBJ2-3, with a possible D match to TRBD2 (5 bases). V lost 8 bases and J 2 bases, leaving 11 bases between the germline ends. This CDR3 has 13 residues. Germline assignment: CDR1 WSHSY and CDR2 SAAADI. Written as DNA, the CDR3 is TGCGCCAGCGAGGGAGCTAACACAGATACGCAGTATTTT. It translates to CASEGANTDTQYF.

This sequence joins TRBV14 and TRBJ2-2; tentative D call: TRBD1 (6 bases). Germline V gene data show CDR1 as SGHDN and CDR2 as FVKESK. The V end lost 1 base, the J end lost 7 bases, and 13 bases lay between the germline ends. This CDR3 spans 15 amino acids. CDR3 amino acids: CASSQVPSGVGELFF. In DNA form, the CDR3 reads TGTGCCAGCAGCCAAGTCCCCTCAGGGGTCGGGGAGCTGTTTTTT.

The chain is built from TRBV7-2 and TRBJ2-1, with 7 bases aligning to TRBD2. V lost 1 base and J lost 9; bases outside the gene matches: 6. Looked up from germline, CDR1 is SGHTA and CDR2 is FQGNSA. This CDR3 is built from 14 residues. The CDR3 loop is CASSLGAGASEQFF. The CDR3 DNA sequence: TGTGCCAGCAGCTTAGGGGCGGGAGCCTCTGAGCAGTTCTTC.

The chain recombines TRBV9 with TRBJ1-2, with D possibly matching TRBD1 (6 bases). V lost 4 bases to trimming and J lost 0 bases, with 19 bases between them. The CDR3 is 17 amino acids. Germline CDR1 SGDLS, CDR2 YYNGEE. The CDR3 here is CASSHRLLDSANYGYTF. The CDR3 DNA is TGTGCCAGCAGCCACCGACTACTGGACAGCGCTAACTATGGCTACACCTTC.

This clone was picked up a small number of times. The chain links TRBV7-3 to TRBJ2-7; 10 bases align to TRBD1. This CDR3 is built from 14 residues. After removal of 4 bases from V and 5 bases from J, the junction contained 5 bases not matched to a gene. Germline loops: CDR1 SGHTA, CDR2 FQGTGA. This chain's CDR3 is CASSSPGQGNEQYF. DNA for the CDR3: TGTGCCAGCAGCTCCCCGGGACAGGGGAACGAGCAGTACTTC. Together with reference TRBV7-3 and TRBJ2-7, the CDR3 gives the full variable domain: GAGVSQTPSNKVTEKGKYVELRCDPISGHTALYWYRQSLGQGPEFLIYFQGTGAADDSGLPNDRFFAVRPEGSVSTLKIQRTERGDSAVYLCASSSPGQGNEQYFGPGTRLTVT.

This clone was picked up one time. The rearrangement links TRBV29-1 to TRBJ1-2, with 7 bases that match TRBD1. Germline trimming cut 0 bases from V and 0 bases from J; bases unmatched to any gene: 7. Germline CDR1 SQVTM, CDR2 ANQGSEA. The CDR3 extends over 16 amino acids. The DNA for the CDR3 is TGCAGCGTTGAAGAACGGGGCAGGGGGTCTAACTATGGCTACACCTTC. It encodes CSVEERGRGSNYGYTF.

V and J are TRBV7-2 and TRBJ2-7; tentatively, D is TRBD1 (5 bases). The CDR3 has 15 amino acids. V dropped 5 bases and J dropped 5 bases, with 19 bases sitting between them. CDR1 SGHTA and CDR2 FQGNSA come from the germline V gene. The CDR3 DNA is TGTGCCAGCAGCCCGCGAAACAGGATCGCCAACGAGCAGTACTTC. Its translation is CASSPRNRIANEQYF.

Here the CDR3 reads CASSIPGSSGNTIYF. The CDR3 region has the DNA TGTGCCAGCAGCATCCCGGGGAGCTCTGGAAACACCATATATTTT. V is TRBV7-2 and J is TRBJ1-3; unclear D gene. Germline CDR1 is SGHTA and CDR2 is FQGNSA. Trimming removed 5 bases from V and 0 bases from J, with 11 bases in between. The CDR3 is made up of 15 amino acids.

Only a few counts were recorded for this clone. The gene calls are TRBV28 and TRBJ2-5, with a possible D match to TRBD1 (5 bases). The germline V and J ends were trimmed by 8 bases and 2 bases, with 12 bases remaining between them. The CDR3 extends over 13 amino acids. CDR1 MDHEN and CDR2 SYDVKM come from the germline V gene. This CDR3 reads CASLRQGQETQYF. Written as DNA, the CDR3 is TGTGCCAGCCTTAGGCAGGGTCAAGAGACCCAGTACTTC.

The chain combines TRBV7-2 with TRBJ1-2, with 9 positions matching TRBD1. Germline V gene sequence: CDR1 SGHTA, CDR2 FQGNSA. J gave up 8 bases and V 5 bases, and 15 bases lay outside the gene matches. The CDR3 runs 16 residues. The CDR3 nucleotides are TGTGCCAGCAGCGCGGGACAGGGTTACGGGTTTGGCGGCTACACCTTC. Its protein is CASSAGQGYGFGGYTF. Based on the CDR3 plus reference TRBV7-2 and TRBJ1-2, the full variable domain is GAGVSQSPSNKVTEKGKDVELRCDPISGHTALYWYRQSLGQGLEFLIYFQGNSAPDKSGLPSDRFSAERTGGSVSTLTIQRTQQEDSAVYLCASSAGQGYGFGGYTFGSGTRLTVV.

This chain uses TRBV4-1 with TRBJ1-5, with D tentatively TRBD1 (6 bases). Germline lookup yields CDR1 MGHRA and CDR2 YSYEKL. Trimming removed 0 bases at V and 5 bases at J, with 14 bases between. The CDR3 is 16 residues long. Here the CDR3 DNA reads TGCGCCAGCAGCCAAGATCTGGGACAAATCGATCAGCCCCAGCATTTT. This gives the protein CASSQDLGQIDQPQHF.

DNA for the CDR3: TGTGCCAGCAGTTCGCGGGGTAGCGGGCGTGAGCAGTTCTTC. Translated: CASSSRGSGREQFF. The rearrangement joins TRBV6-5 to TRBJ2-1, with 7 nucleotides matching TRBD2. The V and J ends lost 4 bases and 9 bases, in that order; junction bases with no gene match: 9. The CDR3 runs 14 residues. Germline V gives CDR1 MNHEY, CDR2 SVGAGI.